This T cell receptor (beta chain) was observed in a study of blood T cell repertoires in COVID-19. The repertoire was sequenced with immunoSEQ multiplex PCR; TCRdb's copy has only in-frame clones and lacks some. The table lists around 69,000 clones, roughly 80% of them singletons. The CDR3 spans 16 residues. Germline values: CDR1 SEHNR, CDR2 FQNEAQ (reference sequence). Unmatched junction bases numbered 10, after V lost 5 bases and J lost 4 bases. The sample comprised peripheral blood. The TCR comes from a woman between 55 and 75 years old with acute or convalescent COVID-19. This chain uses TRBV7-9 with TRBJ1-4; 7 bases are a match to TRBD1. The CDR3 coding sequence is TGTGCCAGCAGCCTCCTGTTGGGACAGATTAATGAAAAACTGTTTTTT. It is translated as CASSLLLGQINEKLFF.